A selection of T cell receptor beta chains follows, all from one sample in a study of blood T cell repertoires in COVID-19. The method was immunoSEQ multiplex PCR; TCRdb's version includes in-frame clones alone and lacks a portion of them. The sample lists 130,000 or so clones, roughly 84% occurring once. The specimen sequenced was PBMCs or T cells enriched from blood (not recorded which). The receptors here all came from a woman in her 30s who had recovered from COVID-19. The CDR3 runs from the conserved cysteine through the conserved F or W. The D gene is left open where the match is weak.

D gene: NA; J gene: TRBJ2-7; V gene: TRBV2; CDR3 DNA: TGTGCCAGCAGTGGGCCGACAGTGCGGGGCTCCTACGAGCAGTACTTC; CDR3 protein: CASSGPTVRGSYEQYF
D gene: NA; J gene: TRBJ1-1; V gene: TRBV18; CDR3 DNA: TGTGCCAGCTCACAACACCCCAGGTGGGACACTGAAGCTTTCTTT; CDR3 protein: CASSQHPRWDTEAFF
D gene: NA; J gene: TRBJ1-3; V gene: TRBV11-2; CDR3 DNA: TGTGCCAGCAGTATAACGGGAGCAGGGTGGAACACCATATATTTT; CDR3 protein: CASSITGAGWNTIYF
D gene: TRBD1; J gene: TRBJ2-7; V gene: TRBV29-1; CDR3 DNA: TGCAGCGTTGAATGGACAGGGGTTACCTACGAGCAGTACTTC; CDR3 protein: CSVEWTGVTYEQYF
D gene: NA; J gene: TRBJ2-5; V gene: TRBV28; CDR3 DNA: TGTGCCAGTTCGGGGTCGTACCAAGAGACCCAGTACTTC; CDR3 protein: CASSGSYQETQYF
D gene: NA; J gene: TRBJ1-3; V gene: TRBV14; CDR3 DNA: TGTGCCAGCAGCCAAGGGACAGTTGGAAACACCATATATTTT; CDR3 protein: CASSQGTVGNTIYF
D gene: TRBD1; J gene: TRBJ2-3; V gene: TRBV2; CDR3 DNA: TGTGCCAGCAGTCTAGAAGGGACAGGGGGGGATACGCAGTATTTT; CDR3 protein: CASSLEGTGGDTQYF
D gene: NA; J gene: TRBJ1-5; V gene: TRBV4-3; CDR3 DNA: TGCGCCAGCAGCCAAGTTCGGGGCAATCAGCCCCAGCATTTT; CDR3 protein: CASSQVRGNQPQHF
D gene: TRBD1; J gene: TRBJ2-2; V gene: TRBV24-1; CDR3 DNA: TGTGCCACCAGTGAAGGGGACAGGGAGACCGGGGAGCTGTTTTTT; CDR3 protein: CATSEGDRETGELFF
D gene: NA; J gene: TRBJ2-3; V gene: TRBV11-2; CDR3 DNA: TGTGCCAGCAGCTTCGGGGGCGGGAGTGGCACAGATACGCAGTATTTT; CDR3 protein: CASSFGGGSGTDTQYF
D gene: TRBD2; J gene: TRBJ2-7; V gene: TRBV29-1; CDR3 DNA: TGCAGCGTTGATGAGGGCGGGAGGTACGAGCAGTACTTC; CDR3 protein: CSVDEGGRYEQYF
D gene: TRBD2; J gene: TRBJ2-3; V gene: TRBV7-8; CDR3 DNA: TGTGCCAGCAGCCTAAGACTAGCGGGAGAGGATACGCAGTATTTT; CDR3 protein: CASSLRLAGEDTQYF